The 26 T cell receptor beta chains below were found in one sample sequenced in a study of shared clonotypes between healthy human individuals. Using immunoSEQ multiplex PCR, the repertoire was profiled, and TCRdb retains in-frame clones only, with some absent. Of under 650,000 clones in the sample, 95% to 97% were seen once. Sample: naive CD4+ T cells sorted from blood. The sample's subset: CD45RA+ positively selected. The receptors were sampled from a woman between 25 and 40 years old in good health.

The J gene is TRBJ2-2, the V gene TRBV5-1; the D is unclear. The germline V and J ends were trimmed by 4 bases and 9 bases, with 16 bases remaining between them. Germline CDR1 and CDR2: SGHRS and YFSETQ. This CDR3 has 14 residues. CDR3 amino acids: CASSPYPYGWELFF. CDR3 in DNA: TGCGCCAGCAGCCCCTACCCGTACGGGTGGGAGCTGTTTTTT. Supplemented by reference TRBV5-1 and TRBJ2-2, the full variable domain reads KAGVTQTPRYLIKTRGQQVTLSCSPISGHRSVSWYQQTPGQGLQFLFEYFSETQRNKGNFPGRFSGRQFSNSRSEMNVSTLELGDSALYLCASSPYPYGWELFFGEGSRLTVL.

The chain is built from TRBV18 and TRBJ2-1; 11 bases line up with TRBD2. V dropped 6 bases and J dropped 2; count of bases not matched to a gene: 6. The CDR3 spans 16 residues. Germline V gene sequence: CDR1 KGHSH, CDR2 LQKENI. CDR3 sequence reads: CASSSGLAGPYNEQFF. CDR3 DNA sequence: TGTGCCAGCTCGTCCGGACTAGCGGGCCCCTACAATGAGCAGTTCTTC.

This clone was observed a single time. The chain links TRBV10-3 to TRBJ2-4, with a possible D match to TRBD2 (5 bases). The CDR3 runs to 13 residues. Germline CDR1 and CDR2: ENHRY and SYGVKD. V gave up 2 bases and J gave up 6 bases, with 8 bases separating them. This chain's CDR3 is CAISEGSANIQYF. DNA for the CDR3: TGTGCCATCAGTGAGGGGAGCGCAAACATTCAGTACTTC.

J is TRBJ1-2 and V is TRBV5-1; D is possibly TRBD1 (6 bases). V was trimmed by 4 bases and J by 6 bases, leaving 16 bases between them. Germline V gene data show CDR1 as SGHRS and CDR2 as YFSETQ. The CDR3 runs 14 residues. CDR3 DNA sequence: TGCGCCAGCAGCGCCGCGACAGGCGAAGATGGCTACACCTTC. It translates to CASSAATGEDGYTF.

This CDR3 reads CASSRTSGTRREYEQYF. The CDR3 DNA sequence: TGTGCCAGCAGTCGGACTAGCGGGACTAGACGGGAGTACGAGCAGTACTTC. The chain recombines TRBV27 with TRBJ2-7; 12 bases fit TRBD2. Per the germline V gene, CDR1 is MNHEY and CDR2 is SMNVEV (reference sequence). This CDR3 is 17 amino acids long. V lost 5 bases and J lost 4; bases outside the gene matches: 12.

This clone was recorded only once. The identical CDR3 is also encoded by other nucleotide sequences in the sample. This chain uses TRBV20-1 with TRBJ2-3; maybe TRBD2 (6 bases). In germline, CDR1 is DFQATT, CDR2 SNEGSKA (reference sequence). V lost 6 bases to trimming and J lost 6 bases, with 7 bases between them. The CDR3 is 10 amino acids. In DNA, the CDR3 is TGCAGTGCCCGGGGGGATACGCAGTATTTT. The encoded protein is CSARGDTQYF.

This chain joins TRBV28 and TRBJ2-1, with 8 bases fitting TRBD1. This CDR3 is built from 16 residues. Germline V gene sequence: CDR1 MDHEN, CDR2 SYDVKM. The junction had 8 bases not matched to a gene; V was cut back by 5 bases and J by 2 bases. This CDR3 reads CASSAAGTGTYNEQFF. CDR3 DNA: TGTGCCAGCAGTGCCGCCGGGACAGGTACCTACAATGAGCAGTTCTTC.

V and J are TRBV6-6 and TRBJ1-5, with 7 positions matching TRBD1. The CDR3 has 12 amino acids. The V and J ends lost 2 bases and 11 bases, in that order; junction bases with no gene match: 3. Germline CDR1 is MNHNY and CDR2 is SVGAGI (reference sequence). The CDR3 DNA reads TGTGCCAGCAGTTACGACAGGGAGACCCAGCATTTT. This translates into CASSYDRETQHF.

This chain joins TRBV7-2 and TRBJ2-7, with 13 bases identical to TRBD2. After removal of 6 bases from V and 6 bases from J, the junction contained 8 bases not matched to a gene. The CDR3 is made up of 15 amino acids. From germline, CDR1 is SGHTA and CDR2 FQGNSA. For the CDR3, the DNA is TGTGCCAGCAGGTCGCCGGGACTAGCGGGGTCCGAGCAGTACTTC. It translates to CASRSPGLAGSEQYF.

The CDR3 loop reads CASRSQGAYEQYF. The CDR3 DNA is TGTGCCAGCAGGAGTCAGGGGGCCTACGAGCAGTACTTC. The gene calls are TRBV2 and TRBJ2-7, with 7 bases fitting TRBD1. Trimming at V came to 6 bases and at J to 2 bases, leaving 4 bases not matched to a gene. CDR1 is SNHLY, CDR2 FYNNEI, per germline. This CDR3 has 13 amino acids.

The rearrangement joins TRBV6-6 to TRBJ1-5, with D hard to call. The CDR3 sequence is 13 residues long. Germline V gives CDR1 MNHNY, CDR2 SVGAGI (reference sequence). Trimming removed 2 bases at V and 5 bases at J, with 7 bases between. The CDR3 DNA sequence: TGTGCCAGCAGTTACAGGATGGATCAGCCCCAGCATTTT. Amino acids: CASSYRMDQPQHF.

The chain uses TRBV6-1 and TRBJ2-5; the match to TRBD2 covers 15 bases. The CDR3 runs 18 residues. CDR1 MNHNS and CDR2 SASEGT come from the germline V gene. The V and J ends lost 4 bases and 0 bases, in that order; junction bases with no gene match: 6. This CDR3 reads CASSGYGTSGGYQETQYF. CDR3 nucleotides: TGTGCCAGCAGTGGTTACGGGACTAGCGGGGGGTACCAAGAGACCCAGTACTTC.

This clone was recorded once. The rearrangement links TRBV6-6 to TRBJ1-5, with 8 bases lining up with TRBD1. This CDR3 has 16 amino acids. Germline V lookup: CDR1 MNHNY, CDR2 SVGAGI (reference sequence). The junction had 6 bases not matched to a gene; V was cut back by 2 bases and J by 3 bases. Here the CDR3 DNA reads TGTGCCAGCAGTTACCTAGGACAGGGCAACAATCAGCCCCAGCATTTT. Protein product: CASSYLGQGNNQPQHF.

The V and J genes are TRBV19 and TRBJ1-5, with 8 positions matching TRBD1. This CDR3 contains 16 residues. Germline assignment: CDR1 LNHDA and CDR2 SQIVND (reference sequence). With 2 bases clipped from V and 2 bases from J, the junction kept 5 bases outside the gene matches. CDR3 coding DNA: TGTGCCAGTAGTATAATGGCAGGGGGCGGCAATCAGCCCCAGCATTTT. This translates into CASSIMAGGGNQPQHF.

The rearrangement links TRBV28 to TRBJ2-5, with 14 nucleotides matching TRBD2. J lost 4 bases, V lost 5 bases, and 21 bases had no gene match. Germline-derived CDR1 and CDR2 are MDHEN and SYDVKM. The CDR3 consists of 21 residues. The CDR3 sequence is CASSLPPGTSGSSSIRETQYF. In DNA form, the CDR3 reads TGTGCCAGCAGTCTCCCCCCGGGGACTAGCGGGAGTTCGTCAATACGAGAGACCCAGTACTTC. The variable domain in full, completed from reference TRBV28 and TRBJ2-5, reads DVKVTQSSRYLVKRTGEKVFLECVQDMDHENMFWYRQDPGLGLRLIYFSYDVKMKEKGDIPEGYSVSREKKERFSLILESASTNQTSMYLCASSLPPGTSGSSSIRETQYFGPGTRLLVL.

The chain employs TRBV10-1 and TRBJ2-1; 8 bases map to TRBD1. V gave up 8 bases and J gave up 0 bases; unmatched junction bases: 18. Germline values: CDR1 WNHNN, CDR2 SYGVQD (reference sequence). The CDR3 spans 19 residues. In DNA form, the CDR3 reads TGCGCCAGCTCCCAGTCCGGCAGGGGGCCTGTTGGCTCCTACAATGAGCAGTTCTTC. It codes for CASSQSGRGPVGSYNEQFF.

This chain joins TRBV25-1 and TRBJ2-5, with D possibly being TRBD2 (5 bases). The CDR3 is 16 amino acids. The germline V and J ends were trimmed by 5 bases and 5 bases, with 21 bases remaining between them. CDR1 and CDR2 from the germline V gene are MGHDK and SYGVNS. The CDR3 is CASSTPREFTGETQYF. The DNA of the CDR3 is TGTGCCAGCAGTACACCAAGGGAGTTTACGGGGGAGACCCAGTACTTC.

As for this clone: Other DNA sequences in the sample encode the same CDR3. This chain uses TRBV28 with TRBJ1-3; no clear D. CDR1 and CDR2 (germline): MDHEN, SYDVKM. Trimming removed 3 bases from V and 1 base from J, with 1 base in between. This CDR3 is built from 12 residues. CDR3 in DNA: TGTGCCAGCAGTTTGTCTGGAAACACCATATATTTT. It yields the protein CASSLSGNTIYF.

CDR3 sequence reads: CASSFLGTSYEQYF. In nucleotides, the CDR3 is TGTGCCAGCAGCTTCCTCGGGACTAGCTACGAGCAGTACTTC. V gene TRBV5-5 combines with J gene TRBJ2-7; 8 bases match TRBD2. Germline V gene data show CDR1 as SGHKS and CDR2 as YYEKEE (reference sequence). J was trimmed by 3 bases and V by 2 bases; bases with no gene match: 4. This CDR3 has 14 amino acids.

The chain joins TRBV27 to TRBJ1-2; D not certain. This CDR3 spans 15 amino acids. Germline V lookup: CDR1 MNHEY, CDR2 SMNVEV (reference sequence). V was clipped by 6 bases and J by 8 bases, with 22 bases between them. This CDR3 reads CASSLRSVGFGGYTF. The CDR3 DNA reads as TGTGCCAGCAGCCTACGGTCGGTCGGTTTTGGGGGCTACACCTTC.

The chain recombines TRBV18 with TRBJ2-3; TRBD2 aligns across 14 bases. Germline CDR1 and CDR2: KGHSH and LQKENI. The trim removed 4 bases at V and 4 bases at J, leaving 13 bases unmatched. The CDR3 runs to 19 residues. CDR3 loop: CASSRRTRLAGGPPDTQYF. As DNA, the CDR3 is TGTGCCAGCTCACGACGAACCAGACTAGCGGGAGGGCCTCCAGATACGCAGTATTTT.

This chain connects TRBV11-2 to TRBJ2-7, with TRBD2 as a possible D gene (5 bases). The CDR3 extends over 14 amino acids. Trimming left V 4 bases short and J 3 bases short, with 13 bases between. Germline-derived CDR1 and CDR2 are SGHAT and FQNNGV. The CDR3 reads CASSSPSGLYEQYF. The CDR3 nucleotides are TGTGCCAGCAGCTCCCCCAGCGGCCTCTACGAGCAGTACTTC.

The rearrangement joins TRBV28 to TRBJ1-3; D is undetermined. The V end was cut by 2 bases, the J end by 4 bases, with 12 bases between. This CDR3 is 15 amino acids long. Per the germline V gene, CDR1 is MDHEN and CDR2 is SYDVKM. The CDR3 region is CASSLPGSGGNTIYF. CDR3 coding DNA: TGTGCCAGCAGTTTACCGGGATCGGGCGGAAACACCATATATTTT.

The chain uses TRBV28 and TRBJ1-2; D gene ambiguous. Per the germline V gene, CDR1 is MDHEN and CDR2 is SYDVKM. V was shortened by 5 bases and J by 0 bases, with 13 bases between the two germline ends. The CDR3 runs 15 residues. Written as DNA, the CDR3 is TGTGCCAGCAGTCCGGCGGGCACAGCTAACTATGGCTACACCTTC. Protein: CASSPAGTANYGYTF.

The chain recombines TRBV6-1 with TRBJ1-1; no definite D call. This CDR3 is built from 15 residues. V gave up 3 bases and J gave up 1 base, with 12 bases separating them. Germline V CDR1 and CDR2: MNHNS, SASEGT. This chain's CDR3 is CASSELAGANTEAFF. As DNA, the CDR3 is TGTGCCAGCAGTGAGTTAGCAGGAGCGAACACTGAAGCTTTCTTT.

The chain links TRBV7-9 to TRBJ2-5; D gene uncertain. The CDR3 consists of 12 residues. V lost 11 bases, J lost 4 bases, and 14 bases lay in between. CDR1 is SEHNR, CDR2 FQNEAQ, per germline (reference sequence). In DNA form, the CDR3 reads TGTGCCTGTACTGATCCGGGAGAGACCCAGTACTTC. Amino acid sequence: CACTDPGETQYF. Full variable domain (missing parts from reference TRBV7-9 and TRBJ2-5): DTGVSQNPRHKITKRGQNVTFRCDPISEHNRLYWYRQTLGQGPEFLTYFQNEAQLEKSRLLSDRFSAERPKGSFSTLEIQRTEQGDSAMYLCACTDPGETQYFGPGTRLLVL.